These 13 T cell receptor beta chains were sequenced from one sample in a study of vaccination and CD4 T cells after COVID-19. Their recognized antigens are unknown. Treatment here: roughly ten-day PBMC culture with coronavirus spike peptide pools or control peptides (ViraFEST assay). Cultured CD4+ T cell DNA underwent sequencing with the Oncomine TCR Beta short-read assay. Using its own MiXCR run on the PCR reads, TCRdb lists one record per CDR3 protein. The sample shows about 17,000 distinct CDR3 sequences, roughly 45% of them seen only once. The starting material was CD4+ T cells from blood, cultured in vitro, obtained before SARS-CoV-2 vaccination. All receptors come from a human donor who had recovered from COVID-19.

The gene calls are TRBV20-1 and TRBJ2-3; either TRBD1 or TRBD2 may supply D (5 bases each). Germline loops: CDR1 DFQATT, CDR2 SNEGSKA (reference sequence). This CDR3 region has 15 residues. V lost 6 bases to trimming and J lost 2 bases, with 18 bases between them. CDR3 nucleotides: TGCAGTGCAACTAAAACCGGGGCAGCCACAGATACGCAGTATTTT. This sequence encodes CSATKTGAATDTQYF.

In this sample, this clonotype turned up a few times. This rearrangement joins TRBV19 to TRBJ1-3; D might be TRBD1 (5 bases). CDR1 LNHDA and CDR2 SQIVND come from the germline V gene (reference sequence). CDR3 length: 13 amino acids. The germline V and J ends were trimmed by 6 bases and 4 bases, with 10 bases remaining between them. CDR3 sequence (DNA): TGTGCCAGTAGCACAGGAGGCGGAAACACCATATATTTT. This sequence encodes CASSTGGGNTIYF.

This clonotype was detected only a few times. CDR3 amino acids: CSAGTSGSWYEQYF. The CDR3 DNA follows: TGCAGTGCGGGGACTAGCGGGAGTTGGTACGAGCAGTACTTC. The chain links TRBV20-1 to TRBJ2-7, with TRBD2 matching 14 bases. There are 14 residues in the CDR3. The V gene end was trimmed by 6 bases and the J gene end by 4 bases; junction bases not matched to a gene: 5. The germline V gene encodes CDR1 DFQATT and CDR2 SNEGSKA (reference sequence).

The chain employs TRBV3-1 and TRBJ2-7; TRBD2 matches 7 bases. Germline V CDR1 and CDR2: LGHDT, YNNKEL (reference sequence). The CDR3 has 14 residues. Trimming cost V 5 bases and J 6 bases; bases outside gene matches: 10. CDR3 coding DNA: TGTGCCAGCAGCGTCTTCCCGGGAGGTGGCGAGCAGTACTTC. Its translation: CASSVFPGGGEQYF.

The V call is TRBV2, the J call TRBJ2-2; D might be TRBD2 (5 bases). The length of the CDR3 is 11 residues. Trimming removed 7 bases from V and 5 bases from J, with 5 bases in between. Germline assignment: CDR1 SNHLY and CDR2 FYNNEI. The CDR3 DNA is TGTGCCAGCAAGCGGACCGGGGAGCTGTTTTTT. Translation: CASKRTGELFF.

This chain's CDR3 is CASSLGAIGNGELFF. The CDR3 nucleotides are TGTGCCAGCAGCTTGGGGGCGATAGGCAACGGGGAGCTGTTTTTT. The chain has TRBV11-2 and TRBJ2-2; tentatively, D is TRBD1 (6 bases). CDR3 length equals 15 residues. The V and J ends lost 3 bases and 7 bases respectively, with 15 bases between them. Germline CDR1 SGHAT, CDR2 FQNNGV. The complete variable domain, with remaining parts taken from reference TRBV11-2 and TRBJ2-2, reads EAGVAQSPRYKIIEKRQSVAFWCNPISGHATLYWYQQILGQGPKLLIQFQNNGVVDDSQLPKDRFSAERLKGVDSTLKIQPAKLEDSAVYLCASSLGAIGNGELFFGEGSRLTVL.

The sample holds a few counts of this clonotype. The chain links TRBV19 to TRBJ2-4, with 8 bases matching TRBD1. V was clipped by 4 bases and J by 9 bases; unmatched bases: 5. The CDR3 has 13 amino acids. The germline gives CDR1 LNHDA, CDR2 SQIVND (reference sequence). DNA for the CDR3: TGTGCCAGTAGTACCGGACAGGGCGGCATTCAGTACTTC. It encodes CASSTGQGGIQYF.

The rearrangement uses TRBV19 and TRBJ2-3, with 11 bases fitting TRBD2. The CDR3 spans 15 residues. Trimming removed 4 bases from V and 2 bases from J; junction bases left unmatched: 2. CDR1 LNHDA and CDR2 SQIVND come from the germline V gene (reference sequence). The CDR3 loop is CASSKTSGNTDTQYF. The CDR3 coding sequence is TGTGCCAGTAGTAAGACTAGCGGGAACACAGATACGCAGTATTTT.

This clonotype rates as medium-sized (0.01 to 0.1%). The genes are TRBV7-2 and TRBJ1-2; no definite D call. Trimming took off 5 bases at V and 3 bases at J, with 7 bases between the two ends. The CDR3 is 12 residues long. In germline, CDR1 is SGHTA, CDR2 FQGNSA. The CDR3 nucleotides read TGTGCCAGCAGCCCCCGGGACTATGGCTACACCTTC. As protein: CASSPRDYGYTF.

This clonotype occurred a few times. The gene calls are TRBV20-1 and TRBJ1-6; tentatively, D is TRBD1 (5 bases). Germline V gene data show CDR1 as DFQATT and CDR2 as SNEGSKA (reference sequence). Trimming removed 3 bases from V and 3 bases from J, with 12 bases in between. CDR3 length equals 15 residues. CDR3 coding DNA: TGCAGTGCTAGTTCGGGACTGATCTATAATTCACCCCTCCACTTT. Its translation: CSASSGLIYNSPLHF.

The chain employs TRBV25-1 and TRBJ2-7; D possibly corresponds to TRBD2 (6 bases). The CDR3 contains 13 residues. Germline CDR1 and CDR2: MGHDK and SYGVNS. Trimming cost V 4 bases and J 5 bases, with 12 bases left between them. CDR3 bases: TGTGCCAGCAGTGCGCAGGGACTCGACGAGCAGTACTTC. Encoded protein: CASSAQGLDEQYF.

This clonotype was picked up a small number of times. The chain has TRBV19 and TRBJ1-6; tentatively, D is TRBD1 (5 bases). Per germline, CDR1 LNHDA and CDR2 SQIVND (reference sequence). The CDR3 runs 13 residues. The germline V and J ends were trimmed by 7 bases and 7 bases, with 11 bases remaining between them. CDR3 DNA: TGTGCCAGTAAAAGTAGACAGAATTCACCCCTCCACTTT. This encodes CASKSRQNSPLHF. Full variable domain (missing parts from reference TRBV19 and TRBJ1-6): DGGITQSPKYLFRKEGQNVTLSCEQNLNHDAMYWYRQDPGQGLRLIYYSQIVNDFQKGDIAEGYSVSREKKESFPLTVTSAQKNPTAFYLCASKSRQNSPLHFGNGTRLTVT.

The rearrangement uses TRBV2 and TRBJ1-1, with TRBD1 matching over 11 bases. The length of the CDR3 is 14 residues. The V gene's germline CDR1 is SNHLY and CDR2 FYNNEI. V lost 6 bases and J lost 4; bases outside the gene matches: 4. As DNA, the CDR3 is TGTGCCAGCAGGTCCGGGACAGGGGGCACTGAAGCTTTCTTT. This sequence encodes CASRSGTGGTEAFF.